One and the same sample provided the 30 T cell receptor beta chains below, sequenced in a study of cytomegalovirus exposure and HLA in healthy donors. The PCR contained 60 Vbeta and 13 Jbeta primers. Only in-frame clones appear in the TCRdb table, and some are missing; sequencing was by immunoSEQ multiplex PCR. The sample has around 210,000 clones; more than 70% are singletons. The sample consisted of PBMCs. Receptors were obtained from a boy younger than 18 in good health and CMV-seronegative.

The chain has TRBV5-6 and TRBJ1-2, with 8 positions matching TRBD1. The CDR3 extends over 13 amino acids. Germline trimming cut 4 bases from V and 4 bases from J; bases unmatched to any gene: 3. Germline V gives CDR1 SGHDT, CDR2 YYEEEE. The CDR3 spells CASSRDRGYGYTF. In DNA, the CDR3 is TGTGCCAGCAGCCGAGACAGGGGCTATGGCTACACCTTC.

This CDR3 is CASSEGSGTGGSYGYTF. The CDR3 DNA is TGCGCCAGCAGTGAGGGATCCGGGACAGGGGGAAGCTATGGCTACACCTTC. The chain links TRBV10-1 to TRBJ1-2; 11 bases line up with TRBD1. CDR1 and CDR2 (germline): WNHNN, SYGVQD (reference sequence). CDR3 length: 17 residues. Trimming removed 2 bases from V and 4 bases from J; junction bases left unmatched: 9.

This chain links TRBV10-3 with TRBJ1-1, with 7 bases matching TRBD1. V lost 10 bases to trimming and J lost 10 bases; unmatched junction nucleotides: 12. Germline CDR1 is ENHRY and CDR2 is SYGVKD. This CDR3 contains 12 residues. The CDR3 DNA follows: TGTGCCACCTTTAGGACAGGCTTCGGAGCTTTCTTT. Translating it yields CATFRTGFGAFF.

There are a few counts of this clone. V is TRBV4-1 and J is TRBJ2-7; possibly TRBD1 for D (5 bases). Trimming removed 1 base from V and 7 bases from J, with 11 bases in between. This CDR3 has 13 residues. Germline-derived CDR1 and CDR2 are MGHRA and YSYEKL. This CDR3 reads CASSQVGVEEQYF. CDR3 bases: TGCGCCAGCAGCCAAGTAGGGGTTGAGGAGCAGTACTTC.

This sequence joins TRBV5-4 and TRBJ1-1, with 10 bases lining up with TRBD1. This CDR3 region has 14 residues. Germline CDR1 and CDR2: SGHNT and YYREEE (reference sequence). Germline trimming cut 4 bases from V and 7 bases from J; bases unmatched to any gene: 7. The chain's CDR3 is CASSVRDRGFEAFF. CDR3 in DNA: TGTGCCAGCAGCGTCCGGGACAGGGGATTTGAAGCTTTCTTT.

The V gene is TRBV4-1, the J gene TRBJ2-5; D gene unclear. The J call may be mistaken, given a closer DNA end match to TRBJ2-7. Germline V gene data show CDR1 as MGHRA and CDR2 as YSYEKL. CDR3 length equals 13 residues. The CDR3 loop is CASSQTDSYEQYF. In DNA, the CDR3 is TGCGCCAGCAGCCAGACTGACTCCTACGAGCAGTACTTC.

CDR3 DNA: TGCGCCAGCAGCCAAGCGCCGGGACAGGGAAACACCATATATTTT. As protein: CASSQAPGQGNTIYF. V and J are TRBV4-1 and TRBJ1-3; the match to TRBD1 covers 7 bases. This CDR3 spans 15 amino acids. Losses at the gene ends were 1 base for V and 4 bases for J; bases not matched to a gene: 4. CDR1 and CDR2 (germline): MGHRA, YSYEKL.

The chain has TRBV9 and TRBJ1-3; TRBD1 agrees at 8 bases. The length of the CDR3 is 14 residues. Germline trimming cut 4 bases from V and 4 bases from J; bases unmatched to any gene: 4. Germline V lookup: CDR1 SGDLS, CDR2 YYNGEE. The CDR3 sequence: CASSRTGGGNTIYF. The CDR3 coding sequence is TGTGCCAGCAGCCGCACAGGGGGGGGAAACACCATATATTTT.

CDR3 region: CSVGMGSTDTQYF. In DNA, the CDR3 is TGCAGCGTTGGAATGGGCTCCACAGATACGCAGTATTTT. The rearrangement links TRBV29-1 to TRBJ2-3, with D hard to call. The CDR3 sequence is 13 residues long. Between the trimmed V and J ends, which lost 4 bases and 2 bases, there was a span of 10 bases. Germline-derived CDR1 and CDR2 are SQVTM and ANQGSEA.

This clone was counted a single time. The chain has TRBV19 and TRBJ1-1; tentative D call: TRBD1 (6 bases). The CDR3 is 13 residues long. The V and J ends lost 10 bases and 4 bases respectively, with 16 bases between them. In germline, CDR1 is LNHDA, CDR2 SQIVND (reference sequence). The CDR3: CATSPGGGTEAFF. The CDR3 DNA follows: TGTGCCACCTCCCCGGGAGGGGGCACTGAAGCTTTCTTT.

J is TRBJ2-2 and V is TRBV19; the match to TRBD1 covers 9 bases. The CDR3 has 15 amino acids. V was clipped by 3 bases and J by 6 bases; unmatched bases: 5. Germline values: CDR1 LNHDA, CDR2 SQIVND (reference sequence). In nucleotides, the CDR3 is TGTGCCAGTAGTATGAACAGGGGGCTCGCCGGGGAGCTGTTTTTT. Translation: CASSMNRGLAGELFF.

V usage is TRBV7-9 and J usage is TRBJ1-5; 9 bases align to TRBD1. CDR1 and CDR2 from the germline V gene are SEHNR and FQNEAQ (reference sequence). The CDR3 sequence is 15 residues long. V was clipped by 5 bases and J by 4 bases; unmatched bases: 6. In nucleotides, the CDR3 is TGTGCCAGCAGCGACGACAGGGGGGCAAATCAGCCCCAGCATTTT. This gives the protein CASSDDRGANQPQHF. The whole variable domain, filled in from reference TRBV7-9 and TRBJ1-5, reads DTGVSQNPRHKITKRGQNVTFRCDPISEHNRLYWYRQTLGQGPEFLTYFQNEAQLEKSRLLSDRFSAERPKGSFSTLEIQRTEQGDSAMYLCASSDDRGANQPQHFGDGTRLSIL.

The chain joins TRBV10-2 to TRBJ2-5; D possibly corresponds to TRBD2 (6 bases). The length of the CDR3 is 12 residues. The V end lost 10 bases, the J end lost 5 bases, and 14 bases lay between the germline ends. The germline CDR1 and CDR2 sequences are WSHSY and SAAADI. CDR3 amino acids: CATGELRETQYF. The CDR3 nucleotides are TGCGCCACGGGGGAGCTCCGGGAGACCCAGTACTTC.

This chain joins TRBV9 and TRBJ1-6; D not certain. The germline V and J ends were trimmed by 0 bases and 3 bases, with 7 bases remaining between them. The CDR3 consists of 15 residues. Per germline, CDR1 SGDLS and CDR2 YYNGEE. The CDR3 sequence: CASSVESSYNSPLHF. The CDR3 DNA reads as TGTGCCAGCAGCGTAGAATCGAGCTATAATTCACCCCTCCACTTT.

The chain has TRBV18 and TRBJ1-2; D is perhaps TRBD1 (6 bases). CDR1 is KGHSH and CDR2 is LQKENI in the germline V gene. V was pared by 2 bases and J by 5 bases, with 12 bases between. The CDR3 is 14 residues long. The DNA for the CDR3 is TGTGCCAGCTCACCAGGGAAGGGGGATTATGGCTACACCTTC. It encodes CASSPGKGDYGYTF.

This chain connects TRBV6-5 to TRBJ2-5, with D uncertain. The CDR3 loop spans 12 amino acids. Trimming shortened V by 5 bases and J by 5 bases, and 9 bases separated the two germline ends. The germline V gene has CDR1 MNHEY and CDR2 SVGAGI. The CDR3 DNA reads TGTGCCAGCAGTAACCCCGGTGAGACCCAGTACTTC. Translated: CASSNPGETQYF.

There are a few counts of this clone. The V call is TRBV7-3, the J call TRBJ2-1; 7 positions match TRBD2. Trimming took 0 bases from V and 7 from J; bases not matched to a gene: 12. Germline V gene lookup returns CDR1 SGHTA and CDR2 FQGTGA. This CDR3 comprises 17 residues. CDR3: CASSLTLRGGIGNEQFF. DNA for the CDR3: TGTGCCAGCAGCTTAACACTCCGCGGGGGAATTGGAAATGAGCAGTTCTTC.

CDR3 protein: CAWDRGVTNEKLFF. The CDR3 nucleotides are TGTGCCTGGGACAGGGGAGTGACTAATGAAAAACTGTTTTTT. This chain links TRBV30 with TRBJ1-4; 8 bases align to TRBD1. CDR3 size: 14 residues. Germline values: CDR1 GTSNPN, CDR2 SVGIG (reference sequence). V trimming: 5 bases; J trimming: 2 bases; junction bases outside the gene matches: 4.

This clone was picked up a small number of times. The V call is TRBV18, the J call TRBJ1-5; possible D gene TRBD1, 6 bases. V lost 2 bases, J lost 4 bases, and 9 bases lay in between. The CDR3 has 14 amino acids. Germline V lookup: CDR1 KGHSH, CDR2 LQKENI. In nucleotides, the CDR3 is TGTGCCAGCTCACCAGCGGGGGCGAATCAGCCCCAGCATTTT. Its translation: CASSPAGANQPQHF.

The chain couples TRBV4-1 to TRBJ2-5; 13 bases fit TRBD2. The CDR3 covers 18 residues. The V and J ends lost 0 bases and 7 bases, in that order; junction bases with no gene match: 11. Germline CDR1 and CDR2: MGHRA and YSYEKL. DNA of the CDR3: TGCGCCAGCAGCCAAGAAACTAGCGGGGGGGCTGGGTCAGGGACCCAGTACTTC. This encodes CASSQETSGGAGSGTQYF.

J is TRBJ2-7 and V is TRBV7-9; D gene uncertain. With 5 bases removed from V and 3 bases from J, the gap between germline ends came to 11 bases. CDR1 is SEHNR, CDR2 FQNEAQ, per germline (reference sequence). This CDR3 contains 13 residues. The DNA for the CDR3 is TGTGCCAGCAGCCTCCCCTTAATCTACGAGCAGTACTTC. Translation: CASSLPLIYEQYF.

The chain recombines TRBV5-6 with TRBJ1-2; maybe TRBD1 (6 bases). The germline V gene has CDR1 SGHDT and CDR2 YYEEEE. The CDR3 consists of 16 residues. V was cut by 3 bases and J by 6 bases, with 21 bases left in between. Written as DNA, the CDR3 is TGTGCCAGCAGCTCACTGGTGGTGTCGAAGGGGGATGGCTACACCTTC. Amino acid sequence: CASSSLVVSKGDGYTF. The whole variable domain, remainder taken from reference TRBV5-6 and TRBJ1-2, is DAGVTQSPTHLIKTRGQQVTLRCSPKSGHDTVSWYQQALGQGPQFIFQYYEEEERQRGNFPDRFSGHQFPNYSSELNVNALLLGDSALYLCASSSLVVSKGDGYTFGSGTRLTVV.

The chain uses TRBV29-1 and TRBJ2-7; maybe TRBD1 (6 bases). This CDR3 region has 16 residues. The V end was cut by 2 bases, the J end by 2 bases, with 19 bases between. The germline CDR1 and CDR2 sequences are SQVTM and ANQGSEA. CDR3 DNA: TGCAGCGTTGAACTCCGGAGAGGGGGAAGACCCTACGAGCAGTACTTC. Its translation is CSVELRRGGRPYEQYF.

In this sample, this clone turned up once. This chain connects TRBV7-8 to TRBJ1-4; D is unresolved. Trimming shortened V by 2 bases and J by 12 bases, and 13 bases separated the two germline ends. The CDR3 covers 13 residues. Germline V gene data show CDR1 as SGHVS and CDR2 as FQNEAQ. The CDR3 sequence is CASSLLRGSELFF. CDR3 DNA sequence: TGTGCCAGCAGCTTATTGAGAGGGTCAGAACTGTTTTTT.

The chain is built from TRBV7-2 and TRBJ1-1, with a possible D match to TRBD1 (5 bases). V was cut by 1 base and J by 5 bases, with 14 bases left in between. The CDR3 runs 15 residues. The germline V gene has CDR1 SGHTA and CDR2 FQGNSA. The CDR3 coding sequence is TGTGCCAGCAGCTTAGAGAGTGGGGGGGGGACTGAAGCTTTCTTT. This translates into CASSLESGGGTEAFF.

This clone was seen only once. This rearrangement joins TRBV10-3 to TRBJ2-3; D may be TRBD2 (6 bases). CDR3 length equals 17 residues. Germline-derived CDR1 and CDR2 are ENHRY and SYGVKD. V lost 5 bases and J lost 0, with 18 bases in between. The CDR3, as DNA: TGTGCCATCAGTAACCCCGGGGTAGCGGCTAGCACAGATACGCAGTATTTT. Translation gives CAISNPGVAASTDTQYF.

On this clone: A read error may produce the germline difference seen at one junction end. The chain links TRBV6-6 to TRBJ1-2; 9 bases map to TRBD1. This CDR3 has 14 residues. The germline gives CDR1 MNHNY, CDR2 SVGAGI (reference sequence). CDR3: CASSSISRDRVTHF. In nucleotides, the CDR3 is TGTGCCAGCAGTTCCATCTCCCGGGACAGGGTCACCCACTTC.

J is TRBJ2-1 and V is TRBV30; TRBD2 might be the D (5 bases). This CDR3 is 16 amino acids long. V was trimmed by 1 base and J by 1 base, leaving 14 bases between them. Germline CDR1 reads GTSNPN; CDR2 reads SVGIG (reference sequence). The CDR3 is CAWSDHAGGSYNEQFF. CDR3 nucleotides: TGTGCCTGGAGTGATCATGCGGGTGGGTCCTACAATGAGCAGTTCTTC.

A note on this clone: Its ends do not fully match the called genes, so a read error is possible. The chain is built from TRBV6-6 and TRBJ2-2; TRBD2 is a possible D gene (6 bases). Germline V gives CDR1 MNHNY, CDR2 SVGAGI (reference sequence). This CDR3 contains 12 residues. The DNA for the CDR3 is TGTGCCAGCAGTCTGGGCTCCGGGGGGCTGTTTTTT. Its translation: CASSLGSGGLFF.

The rearrangement joins TRBV30 to TRBJ1-1; D is undetermined. The CDR3 is made up of 13 amino acids. Trimming left V 7 bases short and J 1 base short, with 13 bases between. CDR1 and CDR2 from the germline V gene are GTSNPN and SVGIG (reference sequence). This CDR3 is CASTEGRNTEAFF. The CDR3 region has the DNA TGTGCCTCCACTGAGGGCAGGAACACTGAAGCTTTCTTT.